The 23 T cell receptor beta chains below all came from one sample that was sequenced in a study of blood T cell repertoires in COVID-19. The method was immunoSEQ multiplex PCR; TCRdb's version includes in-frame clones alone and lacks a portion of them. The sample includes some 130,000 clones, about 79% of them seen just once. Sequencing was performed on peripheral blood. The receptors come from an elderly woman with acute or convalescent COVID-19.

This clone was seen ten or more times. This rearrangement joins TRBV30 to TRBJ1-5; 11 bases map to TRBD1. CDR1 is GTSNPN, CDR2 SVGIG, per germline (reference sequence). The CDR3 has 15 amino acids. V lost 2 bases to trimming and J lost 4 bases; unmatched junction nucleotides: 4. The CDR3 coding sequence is TGTGCCTGGAGTCGGACAGGGGGCGGGAATCAGCCCCAGCATTTT. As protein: CAWSRTGGGNQPQHF.

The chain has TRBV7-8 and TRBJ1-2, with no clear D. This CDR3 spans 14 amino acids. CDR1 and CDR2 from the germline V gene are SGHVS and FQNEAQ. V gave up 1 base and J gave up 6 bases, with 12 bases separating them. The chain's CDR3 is CASSLEPASDGYTF. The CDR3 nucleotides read TGTGCCAGCAGCTTAGAACCTGCTTCGGATGGCTACACCTTC.

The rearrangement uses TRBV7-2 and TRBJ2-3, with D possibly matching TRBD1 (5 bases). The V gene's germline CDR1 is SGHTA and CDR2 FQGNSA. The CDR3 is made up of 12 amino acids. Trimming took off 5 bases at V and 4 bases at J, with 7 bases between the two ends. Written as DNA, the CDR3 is TGTGCCAGCAGCCTGACAGCAGATACGCAGTATTTT. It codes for CASSLTADTQYF.

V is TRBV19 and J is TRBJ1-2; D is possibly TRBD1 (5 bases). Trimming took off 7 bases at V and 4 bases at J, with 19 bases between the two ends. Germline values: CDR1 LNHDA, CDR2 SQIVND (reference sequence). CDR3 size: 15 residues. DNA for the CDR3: TGTGCCAGTAACTTTCAAACAGGAGTAGGCTATGGCTACACCTTC. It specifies CASNFQTGVGYGYTF.

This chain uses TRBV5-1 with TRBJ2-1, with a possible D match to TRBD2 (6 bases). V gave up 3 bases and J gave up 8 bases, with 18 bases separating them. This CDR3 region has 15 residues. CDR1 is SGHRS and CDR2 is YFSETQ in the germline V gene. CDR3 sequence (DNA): TGCGCCAGCAGCTGGGCCGGGACTCAATGGGATGAGCAGTTCTTC. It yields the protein CASSWAGTQWDEQFF.

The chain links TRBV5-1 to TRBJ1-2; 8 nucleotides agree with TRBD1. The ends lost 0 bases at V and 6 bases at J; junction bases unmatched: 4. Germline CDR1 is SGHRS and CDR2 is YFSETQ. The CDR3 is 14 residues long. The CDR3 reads CASSLDTGGNGYTF. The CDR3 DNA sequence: TGCGCCAGCAGCTTGGATACAGGGGGAAATGGCTACACCTTC.

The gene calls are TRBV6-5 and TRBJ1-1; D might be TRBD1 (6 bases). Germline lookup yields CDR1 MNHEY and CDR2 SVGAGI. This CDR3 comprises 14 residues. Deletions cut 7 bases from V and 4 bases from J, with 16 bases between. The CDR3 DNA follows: TGTGCCAGCACCTACAGGGATCGGGTCACTGAAGCTTTCTTT. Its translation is CASTYRDRVTEAFF.

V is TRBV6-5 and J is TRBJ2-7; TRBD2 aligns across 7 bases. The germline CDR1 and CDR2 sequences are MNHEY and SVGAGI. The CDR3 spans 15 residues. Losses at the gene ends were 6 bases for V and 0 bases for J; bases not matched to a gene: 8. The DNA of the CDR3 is TGTGCCAGCAGCCTAGGACTAGGGCCCTCCTACGAGCAGTACTTC. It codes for CASSLGLGPSYEQYF.

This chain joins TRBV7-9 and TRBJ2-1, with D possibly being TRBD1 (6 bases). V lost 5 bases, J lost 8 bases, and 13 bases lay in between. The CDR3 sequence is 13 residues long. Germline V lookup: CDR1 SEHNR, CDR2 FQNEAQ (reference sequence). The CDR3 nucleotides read TGTGCCAGCAGCGAAGGGACAATCGATGAGCAGTTCTTC. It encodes CASSEGTIDEQFF. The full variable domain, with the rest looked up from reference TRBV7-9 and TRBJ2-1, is DTGVSQNPRHKITKRGQNVTFRCDPISEHNRLYWYRQTLGQGPEFLTYFQNEAQLEKSRLLSDRFSAERPKGSFSTLEIQRTEQGDSAMYLCASSEGTIDEQFFGPGTRLTVL.

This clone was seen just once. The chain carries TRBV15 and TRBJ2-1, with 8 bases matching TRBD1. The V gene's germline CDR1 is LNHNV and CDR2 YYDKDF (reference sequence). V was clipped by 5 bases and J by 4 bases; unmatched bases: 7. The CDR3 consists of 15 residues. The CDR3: CATSARQGPYNEQFF. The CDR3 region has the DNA TGTGCCACCAGCGCAAGACAGGGGCCGTACAATGAGCAGTTCTTC.

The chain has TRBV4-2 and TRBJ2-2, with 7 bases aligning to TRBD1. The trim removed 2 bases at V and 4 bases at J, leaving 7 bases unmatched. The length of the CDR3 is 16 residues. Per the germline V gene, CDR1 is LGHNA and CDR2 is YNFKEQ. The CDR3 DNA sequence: TGTGCCAGCAGCCAACAAACAGGGGAGATCACCGGGGAGCTGTTTTTT. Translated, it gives CASSQQTGEITGELFF.

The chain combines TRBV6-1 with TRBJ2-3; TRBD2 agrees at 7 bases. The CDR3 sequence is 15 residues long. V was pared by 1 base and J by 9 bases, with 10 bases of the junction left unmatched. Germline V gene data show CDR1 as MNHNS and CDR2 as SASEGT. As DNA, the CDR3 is TGTGCCAGCAGTGAAGGTCTAGCGGAGGGGATGACGCAGTATTTT. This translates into CASSEGLAEGMTQYF.

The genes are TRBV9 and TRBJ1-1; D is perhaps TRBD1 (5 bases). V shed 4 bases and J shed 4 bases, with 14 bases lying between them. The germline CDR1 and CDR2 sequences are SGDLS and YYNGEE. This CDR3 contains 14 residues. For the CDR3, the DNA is TGTGCCAGCAGCCCTGCGACAGTTCCCACTGAAGCTTTCTTT. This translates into CASSPATVPTEAFF.

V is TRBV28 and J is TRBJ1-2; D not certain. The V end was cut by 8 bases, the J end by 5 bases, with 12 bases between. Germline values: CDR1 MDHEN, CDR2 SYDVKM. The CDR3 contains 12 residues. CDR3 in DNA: TGTGCCAGCGGCGACATAACATATGGCTACACCTTC. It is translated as CASGDITYGYTF.

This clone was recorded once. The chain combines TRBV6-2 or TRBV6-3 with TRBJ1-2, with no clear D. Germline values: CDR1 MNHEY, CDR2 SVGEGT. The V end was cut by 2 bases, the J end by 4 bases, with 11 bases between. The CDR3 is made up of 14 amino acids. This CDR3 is CASSYNHPGYGYTF. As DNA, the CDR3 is TGTGCCAGCAGTTACAATCATCCCGGCTATGGCTACACCTTC.

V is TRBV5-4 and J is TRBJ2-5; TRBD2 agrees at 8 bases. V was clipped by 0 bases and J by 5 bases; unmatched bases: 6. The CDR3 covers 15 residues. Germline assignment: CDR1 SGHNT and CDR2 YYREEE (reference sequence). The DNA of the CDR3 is TGTGCCAGCAGCTTGGTAACGGGGGGGCGTGAGACCCAGTACTTC. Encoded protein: CASSLVTGGRETQYF. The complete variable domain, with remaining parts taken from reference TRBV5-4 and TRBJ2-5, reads ETGVTQSPTHLIKTRGQQVTLRCSSQSGHNTVSWYQQALGQGPQFIFQYYREEENGRGNFPPRFSGLQFPNYSSELNVNALELDDSALYLCASSLVTGGRETQYFGPGTRLLVL.

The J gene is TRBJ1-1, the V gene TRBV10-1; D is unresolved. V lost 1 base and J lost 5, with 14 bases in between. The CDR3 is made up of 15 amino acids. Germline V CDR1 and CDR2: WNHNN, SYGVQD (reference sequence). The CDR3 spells CASSELMLRETEAFF. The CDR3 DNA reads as TGCGCCAGCAGTGAGTTGATGCTTCGAGAGACTGAAGCTTTCTTT.

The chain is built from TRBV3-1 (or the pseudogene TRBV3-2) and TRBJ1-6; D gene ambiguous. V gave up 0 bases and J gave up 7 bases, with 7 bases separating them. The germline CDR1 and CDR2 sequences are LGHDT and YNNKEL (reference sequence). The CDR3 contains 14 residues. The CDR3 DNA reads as TGTGCCAGCAGCCAAGATTTCGGGAATTCACCCCTCCACTTT. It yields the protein CASSQDFGNSPLHF.

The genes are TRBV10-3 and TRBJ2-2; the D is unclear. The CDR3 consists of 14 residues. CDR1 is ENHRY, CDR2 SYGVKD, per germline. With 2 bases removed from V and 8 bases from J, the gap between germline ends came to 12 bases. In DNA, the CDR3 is TGTGCCATCAGTGAGCTGGGCCCGGCTGGGGAGCTGTTTTTT. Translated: CAISELGPAGELFF.

CDR3 sequence (DNA): TGTGCCAGTAGACCAACAGGGAGGGAATATGGCTACACCTTC. Encoded protein: CASRPTGREYGYTF. The V gene is TRBV19, the J gene TRBJ1-2, with D perhaps TRBD1 (6 bases). From germline, CDR1 is LNHDA and CDR2 SQIVND (reference sequence). CDR3 size: 14 residues. V lost 6 bases, J lost 5 bases, and 16 bases lay in between.

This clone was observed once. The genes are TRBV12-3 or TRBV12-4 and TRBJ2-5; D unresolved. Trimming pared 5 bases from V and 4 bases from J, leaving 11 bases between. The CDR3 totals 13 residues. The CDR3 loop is CASSQTILETQYF. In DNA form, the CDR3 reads TGTGCCAGCAGTCAGACAATTCTAGAGACCCAGTACTTC.

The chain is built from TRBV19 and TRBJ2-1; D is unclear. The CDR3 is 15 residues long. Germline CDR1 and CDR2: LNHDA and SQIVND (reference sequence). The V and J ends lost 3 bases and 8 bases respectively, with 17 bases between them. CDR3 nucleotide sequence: TGTGCCAGTAGTATTACAGTAGTTGATCGCGATGAGCAGTTCTTC. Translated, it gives CASSITVVDRDEQFF.

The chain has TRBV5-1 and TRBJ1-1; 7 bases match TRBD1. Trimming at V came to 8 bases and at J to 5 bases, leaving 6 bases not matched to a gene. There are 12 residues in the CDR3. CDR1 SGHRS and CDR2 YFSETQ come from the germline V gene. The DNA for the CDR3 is TGCGCCAGTCGTACAGGGGAGACTGAAGCTTTCTTT. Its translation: CASRTGETEAFF.